Given below is one T cell receptor (beta chain) in context. Its antigen is still unknown. Treatment reported: 19 received Ad26.COV2.S at low or high dose, single or two shots; several received placebo; per-sample allocation not given. Samples analyzed were those drawn on day 63 after the first vaccine or placebo injection. This record comes from a study of Ad26.COV2.S vaccination and SARS-CoV-2 variants. Generated by immunoSEQ multiplex PCR, the TCRdb table keeps only in-frame clones and is missing some. In the table there are about 350,000 clones, 70% to 90% of which are singletons. Broader study findings: It was found that vaccine and placebo recipients had similar non-spike TCR breadth.

Germline V gives CDR1 SQVTM, CDR2 ANQGSEA. The CDR3 is made up of 14 amino acids. V shed 6 bases and J 1 base; nucleotides not matched to a gene: 4. V gene TRBV29-1 combines with J gene TRBJ2-2, with 8 nucleotides matching TRBD1. The receptor was isolated from a person aged 18 to 59 who received the Ad26.COV2.S COVID-19 vaccine or a placebo. The source material was peripheral blood, sampled in a trial of Ad26.COV2.S vaccine versus placebo. The CDR3 spells CSVPGQVNTGELFF. The CDR3 nucleotides are TGCAGCGTGCCGGGACAGGTGAACACCGGGGAGCTGTTTTTT.